This T cell receptor beta chain was captured in a study of CD8+ T cells in alopecia areata. As for the study in general: Scoring treated patients' severity relied on the percentage of scalp area affected. Findings and limits, study-wide: An increase in clonality over normal scalp was evident in lesional scalp, especially alopecia totalis/universalis. Uncertainty remains about how baseline CD8+ expansion links to response, with one nonresponder. Relative to mice, TCR sharing across patients was less clear, a difference possibly HLA-related.

Treatment in this sample: oral pan-JAK inhibitor, 5-10 mg twice daily. This CDR3 comprises 13 residues. Trimming shortened V by 6 bases and J by 6 bases, and 14 bases separated the two germline ends. CDR1 and CDR2 from the germline V gene are MNHEY and SVGAGI. To note about this clone: The antigen remains undetermined.

Sequencing relied on a cDNA template that was reverse transcribed from extracted RNA. Repertoires were generated with immunoSEQ multiplex PCR, while TCRdb's copy carries only in-frame clones and drops some. The sample records about 42,000 clones, approximately 65% being singletons. The clonotype was recovered from a human donor with alopecia areata. V and J are TRBV6-5 and TRBJ1-1; possible D gene TRBD1, 5 bases. Sample: CD8+ T cells sorted from blood, taken at week 4, from a patient treated with tofacitinib. CDR3: CASRGGEGPEAFF. The CDR3 DNA reads TGTGCCAGCAGAGGAGGGGAGGGCCCTGAAGCTTTCTTT.